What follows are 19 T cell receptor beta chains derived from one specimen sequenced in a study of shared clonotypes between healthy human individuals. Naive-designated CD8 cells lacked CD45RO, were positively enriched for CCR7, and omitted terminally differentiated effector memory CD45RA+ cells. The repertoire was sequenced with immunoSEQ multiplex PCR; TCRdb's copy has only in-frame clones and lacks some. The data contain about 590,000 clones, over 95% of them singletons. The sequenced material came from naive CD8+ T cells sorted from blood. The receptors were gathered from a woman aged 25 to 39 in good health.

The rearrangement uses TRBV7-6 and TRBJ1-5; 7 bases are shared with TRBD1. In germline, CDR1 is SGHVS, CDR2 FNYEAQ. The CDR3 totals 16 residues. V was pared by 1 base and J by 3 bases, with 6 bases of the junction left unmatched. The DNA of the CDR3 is TGTGCCAGCAGCTTAGTCTGGGACAGCCTCAATCAGCCCCAGCATTTT. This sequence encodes CASSLVWDSLNQPQHF.

This chain's CDR3 is CASSLRSGRAGTQYF. The CDR3 DNA follows: TGTGCCAGCAGCTTAAGGAGCGGGAGGGCCGGTACGCAGTATTTT. The V gene is TRBV7-6, the J gene TRBJ2-3, with TRBD2 identical over 10 bases. V gave up 2 bases and J gave up 8 bases; unmatched junction bases: 7. Germline loops: CDR1 SGHVS, CDR2 FNYEAQ. This CDR3 spans 15 amino acids.

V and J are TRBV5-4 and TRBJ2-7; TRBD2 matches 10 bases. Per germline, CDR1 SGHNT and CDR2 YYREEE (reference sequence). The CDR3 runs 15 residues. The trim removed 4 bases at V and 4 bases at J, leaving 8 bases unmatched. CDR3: CASSNLSSGSYEQYF. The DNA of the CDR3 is TGTGCCAGCAGCAACCTCTCTAGCGGGAGTTACGAGCAGTACTTC. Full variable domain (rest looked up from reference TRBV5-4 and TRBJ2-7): ETGVTQSPTHLIKTRGQQVTLRCSSQSGHNTVSWYQQALGQGPQFIFQYYREEENGRGNFPPRFSGLQFPNYSSELNVNALELDDSALYLCASSNLSSGSYEQYFGPGTRLTVT.

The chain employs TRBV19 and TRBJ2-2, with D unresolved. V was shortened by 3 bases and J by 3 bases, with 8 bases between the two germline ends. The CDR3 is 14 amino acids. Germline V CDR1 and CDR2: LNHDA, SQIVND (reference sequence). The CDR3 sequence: CASSIPRDTGELFF. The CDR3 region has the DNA TGTGCCAGTAGTATCCCACGAGACACCGGGGAGCTGTTTTTT.

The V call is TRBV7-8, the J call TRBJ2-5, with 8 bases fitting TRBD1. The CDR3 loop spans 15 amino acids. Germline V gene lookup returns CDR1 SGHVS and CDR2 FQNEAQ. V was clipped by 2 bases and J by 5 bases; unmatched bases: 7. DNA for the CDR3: TGTGCCAGCAGCTTACGGGCAGGGGGCGTGGAGACCCAGTACTTC. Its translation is CASSLRAGGVETQYF.

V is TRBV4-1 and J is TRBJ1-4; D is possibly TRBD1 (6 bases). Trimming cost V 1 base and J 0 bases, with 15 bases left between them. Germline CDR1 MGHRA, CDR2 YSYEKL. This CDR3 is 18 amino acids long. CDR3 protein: CASSQAPRGGATNEKLFF. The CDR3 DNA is TGCGCCAGCAGCCAAGCCCCGAGGGGGGGTGCAACTAATGAAAAACTGTTTTTT.

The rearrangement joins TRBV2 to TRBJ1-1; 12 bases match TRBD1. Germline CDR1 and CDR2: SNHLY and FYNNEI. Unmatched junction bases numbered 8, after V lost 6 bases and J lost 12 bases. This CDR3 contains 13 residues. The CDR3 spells CASRPGTGGASFF. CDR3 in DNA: TGTGCCAGCAGACCCGGGACAGGGGGCGCGTCTTTCTTT.

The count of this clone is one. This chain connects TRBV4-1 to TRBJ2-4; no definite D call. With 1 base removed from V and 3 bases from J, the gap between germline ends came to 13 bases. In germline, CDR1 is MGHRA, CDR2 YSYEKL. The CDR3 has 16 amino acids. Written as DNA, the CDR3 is TGCGCCAGCAGCCAAGTTGAGGATTTCGGCAAAAACATTCAGTACTTC. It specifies CASSQVEDFGKNIQYF.

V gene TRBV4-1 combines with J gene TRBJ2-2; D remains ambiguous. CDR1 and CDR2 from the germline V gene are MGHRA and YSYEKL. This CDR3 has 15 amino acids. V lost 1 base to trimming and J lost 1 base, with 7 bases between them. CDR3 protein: CASSQGALNTGELFF. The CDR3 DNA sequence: TGCGCCAGCAGCCAAGGCGCCTTGAACACCGGGGAGCTGTTTTTT.

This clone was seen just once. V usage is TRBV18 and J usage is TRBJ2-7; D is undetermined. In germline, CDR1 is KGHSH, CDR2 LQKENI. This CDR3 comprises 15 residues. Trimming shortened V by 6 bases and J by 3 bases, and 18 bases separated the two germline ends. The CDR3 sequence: CASSSSESSFYEQYF. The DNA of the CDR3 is TGTGCCAGCTCCTCTTCTGAGTCAAGTTTCTACGAGCAGTACTTC.

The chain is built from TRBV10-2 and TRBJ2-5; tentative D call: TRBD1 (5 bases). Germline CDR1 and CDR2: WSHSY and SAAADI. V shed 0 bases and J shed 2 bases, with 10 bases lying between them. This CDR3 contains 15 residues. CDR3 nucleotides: TGCGCCAGCAGTGAGTCTTGGACACCTCAAGAGACCCAGTACTTC. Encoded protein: CASSESWTPQETQYF.

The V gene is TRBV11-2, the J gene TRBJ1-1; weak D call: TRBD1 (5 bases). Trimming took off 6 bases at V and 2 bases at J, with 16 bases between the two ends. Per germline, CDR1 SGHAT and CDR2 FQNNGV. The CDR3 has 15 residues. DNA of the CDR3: TGTGCCAGCAGTCCGGAGAACAGGATCAACACTGAAGCTTTCTTT. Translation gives CASSPENRINTEAFF.

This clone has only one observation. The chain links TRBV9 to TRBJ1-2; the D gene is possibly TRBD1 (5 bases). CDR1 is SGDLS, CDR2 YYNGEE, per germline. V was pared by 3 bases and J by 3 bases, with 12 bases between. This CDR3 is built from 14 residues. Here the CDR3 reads CASSGWDYDYGYTF. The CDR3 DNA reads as TGTGCCAGCAGCGGATGGGACTACGACTATGGCTACACCTTC.

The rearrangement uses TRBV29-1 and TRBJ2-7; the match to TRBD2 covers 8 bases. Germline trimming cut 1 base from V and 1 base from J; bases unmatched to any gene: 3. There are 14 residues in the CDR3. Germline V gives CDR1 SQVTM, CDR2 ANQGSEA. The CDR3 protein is CSVEVLADSYEQYF. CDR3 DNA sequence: TGCAGCGTTGAAGTACTAGCGGATTCCTACGAGCAGTACTTC.

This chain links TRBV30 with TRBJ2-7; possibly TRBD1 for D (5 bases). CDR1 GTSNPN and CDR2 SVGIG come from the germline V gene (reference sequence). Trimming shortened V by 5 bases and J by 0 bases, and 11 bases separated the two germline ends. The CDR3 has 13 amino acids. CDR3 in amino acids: CAWDDRSSYEQYF. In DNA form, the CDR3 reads TGTGCCTGGGATGACAGAAGCTCCTACGAGCAGTACTTC.

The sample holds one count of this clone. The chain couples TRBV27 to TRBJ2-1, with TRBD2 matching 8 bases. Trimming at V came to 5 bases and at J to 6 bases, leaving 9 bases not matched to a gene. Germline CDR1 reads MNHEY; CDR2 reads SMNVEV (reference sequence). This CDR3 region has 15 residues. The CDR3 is CASSPGTSPSNEQFF. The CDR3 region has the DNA TGTGCCAGCAGTCCCGGGACTAGTCCCTCCAATGAGCAGTTCTTC.

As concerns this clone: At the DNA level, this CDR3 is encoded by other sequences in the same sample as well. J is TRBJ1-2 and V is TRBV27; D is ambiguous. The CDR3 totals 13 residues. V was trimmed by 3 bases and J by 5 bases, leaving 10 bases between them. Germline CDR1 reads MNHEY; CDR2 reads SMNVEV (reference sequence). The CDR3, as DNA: TGTGCCAGCAGTTTGGGTCCGGGGTATGGCTACACCTTC. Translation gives CASSLGPGYGYTF.

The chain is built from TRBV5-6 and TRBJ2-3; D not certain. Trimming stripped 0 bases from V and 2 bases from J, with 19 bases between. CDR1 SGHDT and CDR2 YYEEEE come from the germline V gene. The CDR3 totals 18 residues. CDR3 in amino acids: CASSLATAGPSYTDTQYF. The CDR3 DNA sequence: TGTGCCAGCAGCTTGGCTACGGCAGGACCTTCCTACACAGATACGCAGTATTTT.

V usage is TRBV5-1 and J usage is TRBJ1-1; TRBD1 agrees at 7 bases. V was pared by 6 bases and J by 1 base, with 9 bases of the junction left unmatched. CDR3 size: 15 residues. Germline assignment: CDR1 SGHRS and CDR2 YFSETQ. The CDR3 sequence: CASKTGVSRNTEAFF. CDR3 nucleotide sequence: TGCGCCAGCAAAACAGGGGTTTCACGGAACACTGAAGCTTTCTTT.